Presented here are 15 T cell receptor beta chains from one specimen sequenced in a study of T cell responses to AZD1222 COVID-19 vaccine (TCRdb year 2021). In the paper's terms, the time point label means: about 28 days (+/-7) after the second vaccine dose. Library method: the immunoSEQ multiplex PCR assay. What TCRdb holds here is the immuneACCESS table cut down to in-frame rearrangements. Part of the clones is not present; checked against another copy, under half of the missing clones reflect an unresolved V gene, and the others are unexplained. The sample table shows approximately 200,000 clones, and approximately 90% are seen once. The ten largest account for approximately 3.4% of the sample. The starting material was peripheral blood, obtained 28 days after the second AZD1222 dose. All receptors come from an adult who received the AZD1222 COVID-19 vaccine.

CDR3 bases: TGCGCCAGCAGTCAATCCATAGACCCTAGAGGGGGCATCAACCTTACCCTAGCCAAAAACATTCAGTACTTC. It yields the protein CASSQSIDPRGGINLTLAKNIQYF. The chain links TRBV23-1 to TRBJ2-4, with 7 bases matching TRBD1. TRBV23-1 is an ORF, and what it does is uncertain. The V gene end was trimmed by 0 bases and the J gene end by 0 bases; junction bases not matched to a gene: 26. The CDR3 runs 24 residues.

V and J are TRBV9 and TRBJ2-3; perhaps TRBD2 as D (6 bases). The ends were cut back, 5 bases at V and 6 bases at J, with 16 bases in the middle. Germline V gene lookup returns CDR1 SGDLS and CDR2 YYNGEE. The length of the CDR3 is 14 residues. CDR3 DNA: TGTGCCAGCAGGGCTAGCGAACCTGGGGATACGCAGTATTTT. Amino acid sequence: CASRASEPGDTQYF. Full variable domain (missing parts from reference TRBV9 and TRBJ2-3): DSGVTQTPKHLITATGQRVTLRCSPRSGDLSVYWYQQSLDQGLQFLIQYYNGEERAKGNILERFSAQQFPDLHSELNLSSLELGDSALYFCASRASEPGDTQYFGPGTRLTVL.

The chain is built from TRBV4-1 and TRBJ1-1; D remains unclear. V lost 1 base and J lost 3, with 12 bases in between. Per germline, CDR1 MGHRA and CDR2 YSYEKL. This CDR3 has 15 residues. The CDR3 nucleotides are TGCGCCAGCAGCCAAGTTAAGAGGCCGGACACTGAAGCTTTCTTT. Translated, it gives CASSQVKRPDTEAFF.

The genes are TRBV30 and TRBJ1-2; D is undetermined. There are 12 residues in the CDR3. Trimming pared 2 bases from V and 7 bases from J, leaving 11 bases between. The germline CDR1 and CDR2 sequences are GTSNPN and SVGIG (reference sequence). CDR3 in amino acids: CAWSKGSGGYTF. DNA for the CDR3: TGTGCCTGGAGTAAAGGGAGTGGTGGCTACACCTTC.

V and J are TRBV5-1 and TRBJ1-4; D gene unclear. Germline CDR1 SGHRS, CDR2 YFSETQ. The V and J ends lost 7 bases and 3 bases respectively, with 10 bases between them. The CDR3 has 13 residues. Here the CDR3 reads CASQSRANEKLFF. CDR3 DNA: TGCGCCAGCCAGAGTCGGGCTAATGAAAAACTGTTTTTT.

This chain joins TRBV7-3 and TRBJ1-1, with D unclear. CDR1 and CDR2 from the germline V gene are SGHTA and FQGTGA. With 2 bases removed from V and 4 bases from J, the gap between germline ends came to 14 bases. The CDR3 consists of 15 residues. The CDR3, as DNA: TGTGCCAGCAGCTTATACTCACTACAAGCCACTGAAGCTTTCTTT. It encodes CASSLYSLQATEAFF.

This sequence joins TRBV2 and TRBJ1-6; TRBD1 matches 8 bases. Trimming at V came to 5 bases and at J to 10 bases, leaving 16 bases not matched to a gene. CDR1 and CDR2 from the germline V gene are SNHLY and FYNNEI. There are 17 residues in the CDR3. The CDR3 loop is CASSRPGQEIAISPLHF. CDR3 coding DNA: TGTGCCAGCAGTCGACCGGGACAGGAGATCGCAATCTCACCCCTCCACTTT.

This clone was observed once. The J gene is TRBJ1-2, the V gene TRBV11-1; D unresolved. V gave up 5 bases and J gave up 0 bases, with 7 bases separating them. Germline CDR1 reads SGHAT; CDR2 reads FQDESV (reference sequence). CDR3 size: 13 residues. CDR3 DNA: TGTGCCAGCAGCCCCTCAACTAACTATGGCTACACCTTC. Protein: CASSPSTNYGYTF.

J is TRBJ2-4 and V is TRBV5-1; a possible D gene is TRBD2 (5 bases). Trimming removed 2 bases at V and 2 bases at J, with 8 bases between. This CDR3 spans 14 amino acids. The germline gives CDR1 SGHRS, CDR2 YFSETQ. DNA of the CDR3: TGCGCCAGCAGCTTAGGCGGGTCCAAAAACATTCAGTACTTC. Encoded protein: CASSLGGSKNIQYF.

The chain couples TRBV28 to TRBJ2-5, with 9 bases identical to TRBD1. The V and J ends lost 3 bases and 2 bases, in that order; junction bases with no gene match: 4. The CDR3 runs to 15 residues. The germline V gene encodes CDR1 MDHEN and CDR2 SYDVKM. CDR3 nucleotides: TGTGCCAGCAGTTTCCTTGGACAGGGGCAAGAGACCCAGTACTTC. Translated: CASSFLGQGQETQYF.

The chain carries TRBV19 and TRBJ1-5; 7 nucleotides match TRBD1. V lost 5 bases and J lost 2; bases outside the gene matches: 3. The CDR3 has 14 residues. Looked up from germline, CDR1 is LNHDA and CDR2 is SQIVND (reference sequence). CDR3 nucleotide sequence: TGTGCCAGTAGTCTTGGACAGGGCAATCAGCCCCAGCATTTT. Residues: CASSLGQGNQPQHF.

V and J are TRBV10-2 and TRBJ1-2, with 8 bases identical to TRBD1. V was clipped by 0 bases and J by 6 bases; unmatched bases: 6. Germline CDR1 is WSHSY and CDR2 is SAAADI. CDR3 length equals 15 residues. For the CDR3, the DNA is TGCGCCAGCAGTGAGTCGACAGGGGATTGGGATGGCTACACCTTC. It encodes CASSESTGDWDGYTF.

The table lists this clone with a count of one. The V call is TRBV11-3, the J call TRBJ1-2, with unresolved D. Germline CDR1 SGHNT, CDR2 YENEEA. The V end was cut by 4 bases, the J end by 7 bases, with 10 bases between. This CDR3 has 12 amino acids. The CDR3: CASSYREAGYTF. DNA for the CDR3: TGTGCCAGCAGCTACCGGGAGGCTGGCTACACCTTC.

The gene calls are TRBV2 and TRBJ2-7, with 7 bases identical to TRBD1. V trimming: 11 bases; J trimming: 2 bases; junction bases outside the gene matches: 3. This CDR3 has 11 amino acids. Germline values: CDR1 SNHLY, CDR2 FYNNEI. The CDR3 nucleotides are TGTGCCGGACAGGTCACCTACGAGCAGTACTTC. Translation gives CAGQVTYEQYF.

The chain is built from TRBV10-2 and TRBJ1-5; D ambiguous. V was trimmed by 3 bases and J by 2 bases, leaving 8 bases between them. Germline assignment: CDR1 WSHSY and CDR2 SAAADI. This CDR3 region has 14 residues. The CDR3 loop is CASSDTKGNQPQHF. CDR3 bases: TGCGCCAGCAGTGACACGAAAGGCAATCAGCCCCAGCATTTT.